The source of this T cell receptor (beta chain) is a study of vaccination effects on CD4 cells after COVID-19. Concerning this clone itself: What it binds is unknown.

Using immunoSEQ multiplex PCR, the repertoire was profiled, and TCRdb retains in-frame clones only, with some absent. The sample consists of some 59,000 clones, 65% to 90% of them appearing once. Sequencing was preceded by expansion of antigen-specific CD4+ T cells with viral peptide pools in the ViraFEST assay. Investigators separated out CD4+ T cells once approximately 9 days of culture had passed. V was clipped by 1 base and J by 1 base, with 3 bases between them. Germline-derived CDR1 and CDR2 are SGHAT and FQNNGV. The CDR3 covers 13 residues. This receptor was taken from a human donor who received a COVID-19 vaccine. This chain uses TRBV11-2 with TRBJ2-3; no definite D call. Sequenced material: CD4+ T cells from PBMCs cultured with HCoV-229E spike peptides, taken before COVID-19 vaccination. The CDR3 DNA reads TGTGCCAGCAGCTTAGCAGGCACAGATACGCAGTATTTT. The encoded protein is CASSLAGTDTQYF. The full variable domain, with the rest looked up from reference TRBV11-2 and TRBJ2-3, is EAGVAQSPRYKIIEKRQSVAFWCNPISGHATLYWYQQILGQGPKLLIQFQNNGVVDDSQLPKDRFSAERLKGVDSTLKIQPAKLEDSAVYLCASSLAGTDTQYFGPGTRLTVL.